This T cell receptor (beta chain) was captured in a study of blood T cell repertoires in COVID-19. Across the whole study: Researchers got acute and convalescent COVID-19 samples from the United States, Italy and Spain. Nucleic acid was either cDNA or gDNA, and it came from T cells, B-cell-depleted T cells, or PBMCs.

Recruits, aged 18 to 89 years, lived in 24 US areas. Here immunoSEQ multiplex PCR was the method, and the copy in TCRdb shows in-frame clones only, minus some. The table includes approximately 170,000 clones, roughly 84% detected once. Trimming cost V 5 bases and J 0 bases, with 11 bases left between them. Germline lookup yields CDR1 SGHTA and CDR2 FQGTGA. The CDR3 runs 14 residues. V and J are TRBV7-3 and TRBJ2-7; no firm D call. The specimen was PBMCs or T cells enriched from blood (not recorded which). The receptor comes from a woman aged 50 to 65 who had recovered from COVID-19. The CDR3 region is CASSPTSGSYEQYF. CDR3 nucleotide sequence: TGTGCCAGCAGCCCCACCTCCGGCTCCTACGAGCAGTACTTC. The whole variable domain, remainder taken from reference TRBV7-3 and TRBJ2-7, is GAGVSQTPSNKVTEKGKYVELRCDPISGHTALYWYRQSLGQGPEFLIYFQGTGAADDSGLPNDRFFAVRPEGSVSTLKIQRTERGDSAVYLCASSPTSGSYEQYFGPGTRLTVT.